This passage covers 25 T cell receptor beta chains from one sample sequenced in a study of T cells after yellow fever vaccination. MiXCR, run by TCRdb on the 5' RACE reads, gives a single entry per CDR3 protein. The data contain hundreds of thousands of distinct CDR3 sequences, roughly 6.1% of them seen just once; the ten biggest clones take up 14% to 15%. The material sequenced was PBMCs, taken 5 days after the yellow fever booster vaccination. All receptors derive from a man between 25 and 39 years old who received the YFV17D yellow fever vaccine.

The CDR3 nucleotides read TGTGCCAGTAGTATAGCGGGCGGAGACACCGGGGAGCTGTTTTTT. As protein: CASSIAGGDTGELFF. The chain is built from TRBV19 and TRBJ2-2; D gene unclear. Germline V gene sequence: CDR1 LNHDA, CDR2 SQIVND (reference sequence). Deletions cut 1 base from V and 3 bases from J, with 9 bases between. This CDR3 spans 15 amino acids.

The rearrangement joins TRBV4-3 to TRBJ2-4, with D perhaps given as TRBD1 or TRBD2 (5 bases each). The ends were cut back, 1 base at V and 6 bases at J, with 16 bases in the middle. Germline V CDR1 and CDR2: LGHNA, YSLEER. This CDR3 has 16 residues. This chain's CDR3 is CASSQAVTGHGNIQYF. The DNA for the CDR3 is TGCGCCAGCAGCCAAGCTGTCACGGGGCACGGAAACATTCAGTACTTC.

This clonotype was counted many times. The rearrangement links TRBV15 to TRBJ2-1; 14 bases map to TRBD2. The J segment lost 15 bases and the V segment lost 9 bases, leaving 10 bases of the junction unmatched. This CDR3 is 13 amino acids long. In germline, CDR1 is LNHNV, CDR2 YYDKDF (reference sequence). Written as DNA, the CDR3 is TGTGCCACTTTGGGACTAGCGGGAGCCCCACCGTTCTTC. It yields the protein CATLGLAGAPPFF.

This clonotype came up a few times. J is TRBJ2-7 and V is TRBV5-1; possibly TRBD1 or TRBD2 for D (6 bases each). Germline lookup yields CDR1 SGHRS and CDR2 YFSETQ. Trimming took 5 bases from V and 3 from J, leaving 24 bases between them. CDR3 length: 17 amino acids. CDR3 in amino acids: CASRTGDLQGGGYEQYF. The CDR3 DNA reads TGCGCCAGCAGAACGGGGGACTTACAGGGCGGAGGCTACGAGCAGTACTTC.

This chain uses TRBV7-2 with TRBJ2-3; TRBD2 aligns across 8 bases. CDR1 SGHTA and CDR2 FQGNSA come from the germline V gene. CDR3 length: 16 residues. V gave up 5 bases and J gave up 8 bases; unmatched junction bases: 15. Here the CDR3 reads CASSNSGTSGKSTQYF. The CDR3 nucleotides read TGTGCCAGCAGCAACTCAGGGACTAGTGGGAAGAGTACGCAGTATTTT.

The rearrangement uses TRBV28 and TRBJ2-7, with TRBD1 as a possible D gene (6 bases). The germline V gene has CDR1 MDHEN and CDR2 SYDVKM. CDR3 length: 17 amino acids. With 6 bases removed from V and 4 bases from J, the gap between germline ends came to 25 bases. In DNA form, the CDR3 reads TGTGCCAGCAGCCTATCCTTCCGGGACACGAGCTCTTACGAGCAGTACTTC. Translated: CASSLSFRDTSSYEQYF.

The chain couples TRBV28 to TRBJ2-5; D not resolved. Trimming shortened V by 6 bases and J by 0 bases, and 14 bases separated the two germline ends. Per germline, CDR1 MDHEN and CDR2 SYDVKM. This CDR3 contains 15 residues. The CDR3 DNA reads as TGTGCCAGCAGCCCCCCCGATGGGTACCAAGAGACCCAGTACTTC. Translation gives CASSPPDGYQETQYF.

Many counts were recorded for this clonotype. CDR3 DNA: TGTGCCACCGGGACGGGAGGGCCCACAGATACGCAGTATTTT. Amino acid sequence: CATGTGGPTDTQYF. The chain has TRBV15 and TRBJ2-3; 8 bases fit TRBD2. This CDR3 is built from 14 residues. Unmatched junction bases numbered 6, after V lost 8 bases and J lost 2 bases. The V gene's germline CDR1 is LNHNV and CDR2 YYDKDF (reference sequence).

The rearrangement joins TRBV19 to TRBJ2-1, with D unresolved. V lost 5 bases and J 6 bases, leaving 17 bases between the germline ends. The CDR3 contains 15 residues. Germline values: CDR1 LNHDA, CDR2 SQIVND (reference sequence). CDR3 sequence (DNA): TGTGCCAGTAGTCCCTTCGGCTCAAGTTTCAATGAGCAGTTCTTC. This encodes CASSPFGSSFNEQFF.

This clonotype was seen repeatedly, ten times or more. The V call is TRBV5-5, the J call TRBJ2-1, with a tentative D call TRBD2 (6 bases). This CDR3 spans 12 amino acids. Trimming cost V 2 bases and J 9 bases, with 9 bases left between them. Germline-derived CDR1 and CDR2 are SGHKS and YYEKEE (reference sequence). CDR3 coding DNA: TGTGCCAGCAGCTTTGGAGGGATTGAGCAGTTCTTC. As protein: CASSFGGIEQFF.

To note about this clonotype: A clone one base away is much larger, so this may be a read error. The genes are TRBV30 and TRBJ2-7, with a possible D match to TRBD2 (6 bases). This CDR3 spans 15 amino acids. Per the germline V gene, CDR1 is GTSNPN and CDR2 is SVGIG (reference sequence). CDR3 loop: CPWSATRRPPYEQYF. The CDR3 region has the DNA TGTCCCTGGAGTGCGACTAGACGGCCTCCCTACGAGCAGTACTTC. The variable domain in full, with the rest retrieved from reference TRBV30 and TRBJ2-7, is SQTIHQWPATLVQPVGSPLSLECTVEGTSNPNLYWYRQAAGRGLQLLFYSVGIGQISSEVPQNLSASRPQDRQFILSSKKLLLSDSGFYLCPWSATRRPPYEQYFGPGTRLTVT.

This clonotype was seen many times. The rearrangement joins TRBV6-1 to TRBJ2-6; 15 bases are a match to TRBD2. The V gene end was trimmed by 4 bases and the J gene end by 4 bases; junction bases not matched to a gene: 8. This CDR3 region has 19 residues. Germline CDR1 MNHNS, CDR2 SASEGT. The chain's CDR3 is CASSGPGTSGRTGANVLTF. CDR3 nucleotides: TGTGCCAGCAGTGGCCCTGGGACTAGCGGGAGGACCGGGGCCAACGTCCTGACTTTC.

For this clonotype: Given a much more abundant clone one base away, this may be a read error. V is TRBV6-5 and J is TRBJ2-1, with 8 bases lining up with TRBD2. CDR1 MNHEY and CDR2 SVGAGI come from the germline V gene. This CDR3 has 16 residues. Here the CDR3 reads CASSYSAGGPYSEQFF. CDR3 sequence (DNA): TGTGCCAGCAGTTACTCCGCGGGAGGCCCCTACAGTGAGCAGTTCTTC.

This clonotype was recorded many times. This sequence joins TRBV23-1 and TRBJ2-7; 7 bases fit TRBD2. TRBV23-1 is flagged as an ORF with uncertain function. The CDR3 runs 17 residues. The trim removed 0 bases at V and 4 bases at J, leaving 12 bases unmatched. This CDR3 reads CASSQSVPGPGGYEQYF. CDR3 coding DNA: TGCGCCAGCAGTCAATCGGTTCCGGGTCCGGGGGGTTACGAGCAGTACTTC.

Ten or more counts support this clonotype. This rearrangement joins TRBV7-2 to TRBJ2-7; no definite D call. The CDR3 loop spans 12 amino acids. Trimming shortened V by 5 bases and J by 2 bases, and 7 bases separated the two germline ends. Germline V gene sequence: CDR1 SGHTA, CDR2 FQGNSA. DNA for the CDR3: TGTGCCAGCAGCCGCACCCCCTACGAGCAGTACTTC. It translates to CASSRTPYEQYF.

This clonotype was counted at least ten times. V usage is TRBV29-1 and J usage is TRBJ2-7; a weak D match, TRBD1 (5 bases). CDR1 and CDR2 from the germline V gene are SQVTM and ANQGSEA. The V end lost 6 bases, the J end lost 5 bases, and 17 bases lay between the germline ends. The CDR3 has 13 amino acids. The CDR3 DNA is TGCAGCGTCACGGTGCAGCTGGGGCACGAGCAGTACTTC. This sequence encodes CSVTVQLGHEQYF.

This clonotype was counted a few times. The rearrangement links TRBV7-6 to TRBJ2-5, with a tentative D call TRBD1 (5 bases). Per germline, CDR1 SGHVS and CDR2 FNYEAQ. Trimming stripped 4 bases from V and 5 bases from J, with 20 bases between. The CDR3 is made up of 16 amino acids. As DNA, the CDR3 is TGTGCCAGCAGCTCTACAGGACATTTATTTGAGGAGACCCAGTACTTC. This gives the protein CASSSTGHLFEETQYF.

This clonotype has more than one count but fewer than ten. CDR3 sequence (DNA): TGTGCCAGCAGCCCACCCCCGGGACAGGGCAACACCGGGGAGCTGTTTTTT. Protein: CASSPPPGQGNTGELFF. The chain links TRBV5-6 to TRBJ2-2, with 9 bases matching TRBD1. After removal of 4 bases from V and 2 bases from J, the junction contained 9 bases not matched to a gene. Germline assignment: CDR1 SGHDT and CDR2 YYEEEE. CDR3 length equals 17 residues.

For this clonotype: A much bigger clone sits one base away, suggesting this may be a read error. The chain recombines TRBV6-2 or TRBV6-3 with TRBJ2-1; 9 nucleotides line up with TRBD2. The CDR3 is 15 residues long. V lost 2 bases to trimming and J lost 10 bases; unmatched junction nucleotides: 9. CDR1 is MNHEY and CDR2 is SVGEGT in the germline V gene. CDR3 sequence (DNA): TGTGCCAGCAGTTACGAGCGGGAGGACGAGAAAGAGCAGTTCTTC. It translates to CASSYEREDEKEQFF.

The table lists this clonotype with many counts. The V and J genes are TRBV20-1 and TRBJ2-7; the D gene could be TRBD1 or TRBD2 (5 bases each). The V end was cut by 6 bases, the J end by 7 bases, with 13 bases between. CDR3 length equals 11 residues. Per the germline V gene, CDR1 is DFQATT and CDR2 is SNEGSKA (reference sequence). In nucleotides, the CDR3 is TGCAGTGCCACGGACGGGACGGAGCAGTACTTC. Residues: CSATDGTEQYF.

The gene calls are TRBV18 and TRBJ2-3, with D unresolved. This CDR3 is 14 amino acids long. Germline assignment: CDR1 KGHSH and CDR2 LQKENI. The V gene lost 6 bases and the J gene lost 1 base, with 11 bases spanning the gap. In nucleotides, the CDR3 is TGTGCCAGCTCCCAGGTTGGGCGCACAGATACGCAGTATTTT. It codes for CASSQVGRTDTQYF.

This clonotype occurred many times. This chain connects TRBV5-1 to TRBJ2-3, with 11 bases aligning to TRBD1. Germline trimming cut 2 bases from V and 6 bases from J; bases unmatched to any gene: 2. CDR1 and CDR2 (germline): SGHRS, YFSETQ. The CDR3 sequence is 14 residues long. CDR3 in DNA: TGCGCCAGCAGCTTTGGACAGGGGGCGGATACGCAGTATTTT. This codes for CASSFGQGADTQYF.

This clonotype was seen only a few times. V gene TRBV7-2 combines with J gene TRBJ2-3; TRBD1 might be the D (6 bases). The ends were cut back, 1 base at V and 8 bases at J, with 16 bases in the middle. This CDR3 is 15 amino acids long. Germline V gives CDR1 SGHTA, CDR2 FQGNSA. CDR3 in amino acids: CASSLVQGSVGTQYF. As DNA, the CDR3 is TGTGCCAGCAGCTTAGTACAGGGAAGCGTAGGTACGCAGTATTTT.

The chain uses TRBV30 and TRBJ1-2; perhaps TRBD1 as D (5 bases). Per germline, CDR1 GTSNPN and CDR2 SVGIG (reference sequence). The CDR3 extends over 13 amino acids. With 3 bases removed from V and 6 bases from J, the gap between germline ends came to 14 bases. The CDR3 bases are TGTGCCTGGAGCCGAGGGGCGCCGGATGGCTACACCTTC. Translated: CAWSRGAPDGYTF.

This clonotype has a count of ten or more. The chain is built from TRBV12-3 or TRBV12-4 and TRBJ1-1; D is possibly TRBD1 (6 bases). CDR3 length equals 13 residues. V was trimmed by 2 bases and J by 11 bases, leaving 15 bases between them. As DNA, the CDR3 is TGTGCCAGCAGTTTACGGGGGGGCGGAAGGGCTTTCTTT. Translated, it gives CASSLRGGGRAFF.